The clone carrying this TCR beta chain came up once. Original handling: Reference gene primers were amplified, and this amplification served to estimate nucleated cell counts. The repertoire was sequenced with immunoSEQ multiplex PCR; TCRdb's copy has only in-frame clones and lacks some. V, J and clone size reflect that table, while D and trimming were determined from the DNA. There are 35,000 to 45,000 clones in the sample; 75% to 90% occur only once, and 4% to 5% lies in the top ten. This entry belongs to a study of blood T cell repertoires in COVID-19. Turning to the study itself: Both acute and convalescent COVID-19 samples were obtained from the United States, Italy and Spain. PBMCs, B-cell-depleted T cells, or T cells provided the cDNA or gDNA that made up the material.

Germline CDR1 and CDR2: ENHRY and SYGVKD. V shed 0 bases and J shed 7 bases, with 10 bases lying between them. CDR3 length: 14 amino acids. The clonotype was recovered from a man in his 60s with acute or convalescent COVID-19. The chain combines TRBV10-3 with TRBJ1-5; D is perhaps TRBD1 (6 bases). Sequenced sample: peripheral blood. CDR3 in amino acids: CAISESGGQQPQHF. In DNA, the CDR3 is TGTGCCATCAGTGAGTCTGGGGGCCAACAGCCCCAGCATTTT.